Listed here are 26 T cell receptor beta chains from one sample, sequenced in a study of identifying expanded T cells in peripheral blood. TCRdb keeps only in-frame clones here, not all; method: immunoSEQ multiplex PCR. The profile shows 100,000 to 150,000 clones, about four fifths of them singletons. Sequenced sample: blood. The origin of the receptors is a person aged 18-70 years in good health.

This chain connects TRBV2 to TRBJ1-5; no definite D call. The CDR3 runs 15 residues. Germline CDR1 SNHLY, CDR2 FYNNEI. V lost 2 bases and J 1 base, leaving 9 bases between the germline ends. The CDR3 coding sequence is TGTGCCAGCAGTGAACAGGATGCGAGCAATCAGCCCCAGCATTTT. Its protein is CASSEQDASNQPQHF. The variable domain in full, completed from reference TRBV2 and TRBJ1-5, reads EPEVTQTPSHQVTQMGQEVILRCVPISNHLYFYWYRQILGQKVEFLVSFYNNEISEKSEIFDDQFSVERPDGSNFTLKIRSTKLEDSAMYFCASSEQDASNQPQHFGDGTRLSIL.

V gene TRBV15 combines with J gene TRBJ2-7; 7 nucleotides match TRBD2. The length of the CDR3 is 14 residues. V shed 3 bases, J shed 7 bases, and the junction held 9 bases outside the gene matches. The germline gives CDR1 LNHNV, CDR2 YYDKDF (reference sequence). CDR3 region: CATSRDLGRGEQYF. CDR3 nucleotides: TGTGCCACCAGCAGGGACCTTGGGAGGGGAGAGCAGTACTTC.

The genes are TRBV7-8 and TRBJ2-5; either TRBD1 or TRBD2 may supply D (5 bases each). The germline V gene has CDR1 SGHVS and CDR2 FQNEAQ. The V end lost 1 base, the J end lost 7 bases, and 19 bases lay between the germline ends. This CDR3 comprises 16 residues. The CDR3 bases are TGTGCCAGCAGCTTAGTGTGGGGCCGGTCCGAGGGGACCCAGTACTTC. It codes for CASSLVWGRSEGTQYF.

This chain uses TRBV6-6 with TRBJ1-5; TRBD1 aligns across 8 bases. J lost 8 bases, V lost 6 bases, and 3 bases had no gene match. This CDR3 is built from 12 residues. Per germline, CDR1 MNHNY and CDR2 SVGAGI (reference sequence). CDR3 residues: CASSQDREPQHF. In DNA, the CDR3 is TGTGCCAGCAGCCAGGACAGGGAGCCCCAGCATTTT.

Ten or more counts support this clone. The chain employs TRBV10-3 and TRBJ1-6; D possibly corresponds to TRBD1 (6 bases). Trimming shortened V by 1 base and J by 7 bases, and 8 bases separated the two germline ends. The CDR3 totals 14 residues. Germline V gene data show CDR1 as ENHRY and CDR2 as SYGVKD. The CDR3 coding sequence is TGTGCCATCAGTGAGTACAGGGACAATTCACCCCTCCACTTT. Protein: CAISEYRDNSPLHF.

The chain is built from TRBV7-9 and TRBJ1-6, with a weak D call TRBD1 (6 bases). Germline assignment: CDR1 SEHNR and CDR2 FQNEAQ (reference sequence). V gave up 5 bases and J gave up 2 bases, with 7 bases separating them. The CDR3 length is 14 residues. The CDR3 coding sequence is TGTGCCAGCAGCCGGGACACCTATAATTCACCCCTCCACTTT. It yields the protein CASSRDTYNSPLHF.

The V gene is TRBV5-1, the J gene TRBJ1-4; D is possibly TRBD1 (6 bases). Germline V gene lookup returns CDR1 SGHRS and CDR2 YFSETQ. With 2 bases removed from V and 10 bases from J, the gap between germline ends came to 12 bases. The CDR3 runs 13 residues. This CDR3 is CASSFNRDGKLFF. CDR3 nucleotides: TGCGCCAGCAGCTTTAACAGGGATGGAAAACTGTTTTTT.

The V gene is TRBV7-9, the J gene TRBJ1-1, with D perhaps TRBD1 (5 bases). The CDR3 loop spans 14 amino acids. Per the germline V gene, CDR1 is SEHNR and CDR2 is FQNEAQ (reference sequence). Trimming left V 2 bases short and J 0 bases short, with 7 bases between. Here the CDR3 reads CASSLFRVNTEAFF. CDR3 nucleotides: TGTGCCAGCAGCTTATTCAGGGTGAACACTGAAGCTTTCTTT.

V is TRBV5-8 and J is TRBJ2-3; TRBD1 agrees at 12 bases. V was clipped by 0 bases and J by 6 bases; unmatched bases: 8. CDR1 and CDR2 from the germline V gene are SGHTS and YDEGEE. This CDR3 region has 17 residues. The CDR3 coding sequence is TGTGCCAGCAGCTTGGTCTCGTTGGGACAGGGGGCGGATACGCAGTATTTT. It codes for CASSLVSLGQGADTQYF.

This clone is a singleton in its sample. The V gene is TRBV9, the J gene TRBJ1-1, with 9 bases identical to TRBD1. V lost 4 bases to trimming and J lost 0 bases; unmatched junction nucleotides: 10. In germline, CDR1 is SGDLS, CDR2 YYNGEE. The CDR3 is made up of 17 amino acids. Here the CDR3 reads CASSPRTGVLLNTEAFF. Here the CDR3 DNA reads TGTGCCAGCAGCCCCCGGACAGGGGTCTTGTTGAACACTGAAGCTTTCTTT.

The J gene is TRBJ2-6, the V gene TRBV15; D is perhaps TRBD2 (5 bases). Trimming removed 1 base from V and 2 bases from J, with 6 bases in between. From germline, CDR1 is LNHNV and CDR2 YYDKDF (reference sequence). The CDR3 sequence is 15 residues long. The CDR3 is CATSRGGTGANVLTF. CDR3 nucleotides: TGTGCCACCAGCAGAGGAGGGACTGGGGCCAACGTCCTGACTTTC. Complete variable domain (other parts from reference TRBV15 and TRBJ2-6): DAMVIQNPRYQVTQFGKPVTLSCSQTLNHNVMYWYQQKSSQAPKLLFHYYDKDFNNEADTPDNFQSRRPNTSFCFLDIRSPGLGDTAMYLCATSRGGTGANVLTFGAGSRLTVL.

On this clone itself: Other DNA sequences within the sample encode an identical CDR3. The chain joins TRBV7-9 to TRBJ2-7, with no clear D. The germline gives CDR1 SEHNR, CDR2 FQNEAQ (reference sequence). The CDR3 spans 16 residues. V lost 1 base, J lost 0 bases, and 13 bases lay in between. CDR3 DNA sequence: TGTGCCAGCAGCTTAGTTGGCGGACGGAGCTCCTACGAGCAGTACTTC. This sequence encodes CASSLVGGRSSYEQYF.

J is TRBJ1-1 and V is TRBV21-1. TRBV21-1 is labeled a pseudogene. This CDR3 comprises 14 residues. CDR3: CASSKVPWGTEAFF. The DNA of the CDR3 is TGTGCCAGCAGCAAAGTCCCATGGGGCACTGAAGCTTTCTTT.

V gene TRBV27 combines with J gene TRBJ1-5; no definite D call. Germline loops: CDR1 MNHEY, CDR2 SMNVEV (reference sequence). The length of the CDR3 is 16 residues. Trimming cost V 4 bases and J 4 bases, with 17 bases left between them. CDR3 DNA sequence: TGTGCCAGCAGTTCACCGGGGAGGGCCGTTAATCAGCCCCAGCATTTT. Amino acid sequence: CASSSPGRAVNQPQHF.

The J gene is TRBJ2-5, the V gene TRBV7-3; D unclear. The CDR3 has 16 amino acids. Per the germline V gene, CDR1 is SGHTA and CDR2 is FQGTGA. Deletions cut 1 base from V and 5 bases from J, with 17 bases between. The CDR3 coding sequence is TGTGCCAGCAGCTTAAACCCTCGGAGCTCGGAGGAGACCCAGTACTTC. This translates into CASSLNPRSSEETQYF.

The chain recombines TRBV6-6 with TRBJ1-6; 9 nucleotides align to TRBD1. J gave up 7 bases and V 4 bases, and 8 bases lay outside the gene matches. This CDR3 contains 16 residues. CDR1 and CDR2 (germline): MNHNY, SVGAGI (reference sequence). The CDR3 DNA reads TGTGCCAGCAGTTCGGGACAGGGTATTGGAAATTCACCCCTCCACTTT. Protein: CASSSGQGIGNSPLHF.

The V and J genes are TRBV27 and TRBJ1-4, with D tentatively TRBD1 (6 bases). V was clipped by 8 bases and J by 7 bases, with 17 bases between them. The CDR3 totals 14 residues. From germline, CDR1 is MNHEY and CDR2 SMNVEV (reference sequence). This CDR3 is CASALGGAVEKLFF. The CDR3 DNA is TGTGCCAGCGCACTGGGGGGGGCGGTTGAAAAACTGTTTTTT. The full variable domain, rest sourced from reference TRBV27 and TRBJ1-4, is EAQVTQNPRYLITVTGKKLTVTCSQNMNHEYMSWYRQDPGLGLRQIYYSMNVEVTDKGDVPEGYKVSRKEKRNFPLILESPSPNQTSLYFCASALGGAVEKLFFGSGTQLSVL.

The CDR3 loop reads CALQEDRGLLYGYTF. CDR3 coding DNA: TGTGCCCTACAGGAGGACAGGGGGCTCCTCTATGGCTACACCTTC. The chain has TRBV2 and TRBJ1-2; 11 nucleotides match TRBD1. V was clipped by 11 bases and J by 4 bases; unmatched bases: 12. This CDR3 is 15 amino acids long. Germline-derived CDR1 and CDR2 are SNHLY and FYNNEI.

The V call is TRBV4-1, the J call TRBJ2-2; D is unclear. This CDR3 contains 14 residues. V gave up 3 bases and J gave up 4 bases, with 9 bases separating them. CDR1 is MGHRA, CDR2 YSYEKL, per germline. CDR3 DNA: TGCGCCAGCAGCCAGGCCGCAAGCACCGGGGAGCTGTTTTTT. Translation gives CASSQAASTGELFF.

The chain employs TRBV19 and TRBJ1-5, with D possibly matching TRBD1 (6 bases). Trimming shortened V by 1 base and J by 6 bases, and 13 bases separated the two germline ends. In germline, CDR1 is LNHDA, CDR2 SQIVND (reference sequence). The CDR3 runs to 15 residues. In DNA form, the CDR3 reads TGTGCCAGTAGTATAGGGGAAGGGGGGGGTCAGCCCCAGCATTTT. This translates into CASSIGEGGGQPQHF.

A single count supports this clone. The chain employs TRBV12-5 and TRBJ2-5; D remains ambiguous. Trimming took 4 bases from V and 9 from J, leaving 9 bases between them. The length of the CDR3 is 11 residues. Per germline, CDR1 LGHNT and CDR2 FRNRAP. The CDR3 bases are TGTGCTAGTGGTTCTTTTAAGGCCCAGTACTTC. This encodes CASGSFKAQYF.

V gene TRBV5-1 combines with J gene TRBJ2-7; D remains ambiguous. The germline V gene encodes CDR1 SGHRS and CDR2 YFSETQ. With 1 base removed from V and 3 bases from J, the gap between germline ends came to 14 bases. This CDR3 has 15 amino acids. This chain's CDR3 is CASSLPTNGGYEQYF. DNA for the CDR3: TGCGCCAGCAGCTTGCCCACCAATGGCGGCTACGAGCAGTACTTC.

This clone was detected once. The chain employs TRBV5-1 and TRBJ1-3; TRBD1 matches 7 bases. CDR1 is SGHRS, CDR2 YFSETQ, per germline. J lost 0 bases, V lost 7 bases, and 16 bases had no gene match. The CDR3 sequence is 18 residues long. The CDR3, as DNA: TGCGCCAGCGCTCCCGTAGGGACAGACAATCTCTCTGGAAACACCATATATTTT. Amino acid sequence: CASAPVGTDNLSGNTIYF. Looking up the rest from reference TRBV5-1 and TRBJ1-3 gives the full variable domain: KAGVTQTPRYLIKTRGQQVTLSCSPISGHRSVSWYQQTPGQGLQFLFEYFSETQRNKGNFPGRFSGRQFSNSRSEMNVSTLELGDSALYLCASAPVGTDNLSGNTIYFGEGSWLTVV.

This CDR3 is CATRRDSYNYGYTF. CDR3 bases: TGTGCCACCAGGCGGGACAGCTATAACTATGGCTACACCTTC. The chain has TRBV5-4 and TRBJ1-2; 7 positions agree with TRBD1. The CDR3 length is 14 residues. Trimming took 9 bases from V and 1 from J; bases not matched to a gene: 9. Germline CDR1 is SGHNT and CDR2 is YYREEE (reference sequence). The entire variable domain, with the rest obtained from reference TRBV5-4 and TRBJ1-2, is as follows: ETGVTQSPTHLIKTRGQQVTLRCSSQSGHNTVSWYQQALGQGPQFIFQYYREEENGRGNFPPRFSGLQFPNYSSELNVNALELDDSALYLCATRRDSYNYGYTFGSGTRLTVV.

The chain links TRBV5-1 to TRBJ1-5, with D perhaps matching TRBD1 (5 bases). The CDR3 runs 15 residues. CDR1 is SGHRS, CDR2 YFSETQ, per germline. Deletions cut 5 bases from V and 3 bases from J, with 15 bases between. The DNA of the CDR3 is TGCGCCAGCAGTCCGGACGGGACGAACAATCAGCCCCAGCATTTT. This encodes CASSPDGTNNQPQHF.

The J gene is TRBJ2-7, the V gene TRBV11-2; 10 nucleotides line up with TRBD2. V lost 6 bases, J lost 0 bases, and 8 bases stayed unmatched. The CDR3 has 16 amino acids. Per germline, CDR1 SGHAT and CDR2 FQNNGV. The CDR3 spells CASSSIAGGSSYEQYF. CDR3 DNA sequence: TGTGCCAGCAGTTCAATAGCGGGGGGAAGCTCCTACGAGCAGTACTTC.